A single sample is the source of the 19 T cell receptor beta chains below, sequenced in a study of B cell selection in AIRE deficiency (dated by TCRdb to about 2019). Library method: the immunoSEQ multiplex PCR assay. In TCRdb, the immuneACCESS table is reduced to in-frame sequences with V and J assigned. These tables do not hold every clone; where another copy was compared, an unresolved V gene accounts for under half, and the others remain unexplained. This sample gives tens of thousands of clones in total; 95% to 98% of them show up just once. Around 0.17% of the sample lies in the top ten. For sorting, conventional CD4 T cells were defined as CD4+CD127+ cells. Material: conventional CD4+ T cells sorted from PBMCs. The receptor set was obtained from a human donor with AIRE deficiency.

The rearrangement joins TRBV5-1 to TRBJ1-5, with D possibly matching TRBD1 (6 bases). The CDR3 consists of 13 residues. CDR1 is SGHRS and CDR2 is YFSETQ in the germline V gene. Trimming removed 7 bases at V and 6 bases at J, with 14 bases between. The CDR3 region is CASADRIGQPQHF. Here the CDR3 DNA reads TGCGCCAGCGCCGACAGGATCGGTCAGCCCCAGCATTTT.

This clone showed up just once. The chain combines TRBV28 with TRBJ1-6, with 11 bases identical to TRBD1. Trimming at V came to 5 bases and at J to 8 bases, leaving 5 bases not matched to a gene. The CDR3 is 15 residues long. CDR1 and CDR2 from the germline V gene are MDHEN and SYDVKM. The CDR3 region is CASSGQGAGDSPLHF. CDR3 nucleotides: TGTGCCAGCAGTGGACAGGGGGCCGGGGATTCACCCCTCCACTTT. The full variable domain, in which reference TRBV28 and TRBJ1-6 provide the parts outside the CDR3, is DVKVTQSSRYLVKRTGEKVFLECVQDMDHENMFWYRQDPGLGLRLIYFSYDVKMKEKGDIPEGYSVSREKKERFSLILESASTNQTSMYLCASSGQGAGDSPLHFGNGTRLTVT.

The gene calls are TRBV5-4 and TRBJ1-1; no reliable D call. Germline values: CDR1 SGHNT, CDR2 YYREEE (reference sequence). The CDR3 sequence is 13 residues long. Trimming took 0 bases from V and 1 from J, leaving 4 bases between them. CDR3 sequence (DNA): TGTGCCAGCAGCTTGGATTGGAACACTGAAGCTTTCTTT. It specifies CASSLDWNTEAFF.

Details on this clone: One end of the junction fails to match germline, which may point to a read error. The CDR3 loop reads CASSFNTEELFF. The CDR3 region has the DNA TGCGCCAGCAGCTTTAACACCGAGGAGCTGTTTTTT. The chain couples TRBV5-1 to TRBJ2-2; D is ambiguous. Per the germline V gene, CDR1 is SGHRS and CDR2 is YFSETQ. CDR3 length: 12 residues.

The V call is TRBV18, the J call TRBJ2-1; 9 bases match TRBD2. With 6 bases clipped from V and 9 bases from J, the junction kept 12 bases outside the gene matches. In germline, CDR1 is KGHSH, CDR2 LQKENI. This CDR3 comprises 15 residues. In DNA form, the CDR3 reads TGTGCCAGCTCGAACTCCGGGACTAGCAGCGGTGAGCAGTTCTTC. As protein: CASSNSGTSSGEQFF.

V usage is TRBV9 and J usage is TRBJ2-2; possible D gene TRBD1, 5 bases. Per the germline V gene, CDR1 is SGDLS and CDR2 is YYNGEE. This CDR3 region has 15 residues. With 0 bases removed from V and 6 bases from J, the gap between germline ends came to 12 bases. This chain's CDR3 is CASSVEGVRAGELFF. CDR3 DNA sequence: TGTGCCAGCAGCGTAGAAGGGGTCCGGGCCGGGGAGCTGTTTTTT.

The chain carries TRBV18 and TRBJ2-7, with D uncertain. CDR3 length: 11 residues. The germline V gene has CDR1 KGHSH and CDR2 LQKENI. V gave up 6 bases and J gave up 6 bases, with 9 bases separating them. CDR3 residues: CASSASSEQYF. CDR3 bases: TGTGCCAGCTCCGCCAGTTCCGAGCAGTACTTC.

The chain combines TRBV28 with TRBJ2-2, with 10 bases fitting TRBD2. This CDR3 is built from 14 residues. J lost 6 bases, V lost 2 bases, and 0 bases had no gene match. The germline CDR1 and CDR2 sequences are MDHEN and SYDVKM. CDR3 in DNA: TGTGCCAGCAGTTTACTAGCGGGGGCCGGGGAGCTGTTTTTT. Protein sequence: CASSLLAGAGELFF.

This sequence joins TRBV5-1 and TRBJ2-7; no clear D gene. The V and J ends lost 4 bases and 1 base respectively, with 9 bases between them. The CDR3 is 13 amino acids. Germline assignment: CDR1 SGHRS and CDR2 YFSETQ. In DNA form, the CDR3 reads TGCGCCAGCAGCACCTCTCGGTCCTACGAGCAGTACTTC. Translation gives CASSTSRSYEQYF.

The gene calls are TRBV19 and TRBJ2-7; 8 bases are shared with TRBD1. CDR3 length equals 14 residues. The J segment lost 2 bases and the V segment lost 6 bases, leaving 6 bases of the junction unmatched. Germline values: CDR1 LNHDA, CDR2 SQIVND (reference sequence). The CDR3, as DNA: TGTGCCAGTAGCCGACAGGGGAAGCCCTACGAGCAGTACTTC. As protein: CASSRQGKPYEQYF.

A single count supports this clone. The J gene is TRBJ2-2, the V gene TRBV11-3, with D possibly being TRBD2 (6 bases). V shed 5 bases and J shed 6 bases, with 13 bases lying between them. This CDR3 is built from 14 residues. The germline CDR1 and CDR2 sequences are SGHNT and YENEEA. CDR3 amino acids: CASSPTSSAGELFF. In nucleotides, the CDR3 is TGTGCCAGCAGCCCGACCTCTAGCGCCGGGGAGCTGTTTTTT.

The chain employs TRBV11-2 and TRBJ1-3, with TRBD1 as a possible D gene (6 bases). Germline V CDR1 and CDR2: SGHAT, FQNNGV. The CDR3 is 12 residues long. V was shortened by 1 base and J by 9 bases, with 7 bases between the two germline ends. CDR3 DNA sequence: TGTGCCAGCAGCTTAGCCAGGGGCACCATATATTTT. This gives the protein CASSLARGTIYF.

This sequence joins TRBV11-2 and TRBJ1-5; D possibly corresponds to TRBD1 (5 bases). Trimming cost V 1 base and J 2 bases, with 18 bases left between them. CDR1 and CDR2 from the germline V gene are SGHAT and FQNNGV. CDR3 size: 18 residues. Here the CDR3 DNA reads TGTGCCAGCAGCTTAGGGTTTTCAAAGGGGTCGGGCAATCAGCCCCAGCATTTT. Translating gives CASSLGFSKGSGNQPQHF. The variable domain in full, completed from reference TRBV11-2 and TRBJ1-5, reads EAGVAQSPRYKIIEKRQSVAFWCNPISGHATLYWYQQILGQGPKLLIQFQNNGVVDDSQLPKDRFSAERLKGVDSTLKIQPAKLEDSAVYLCASSLGFSKGSGNQPQHFGDGTRLSIL.

The genes are TRBV5-6 and TRBJ2-2; D not resolved. Germline V gene data show CDR1 as SGHDT and CDR2 as YYEEEE. Trimming cost V 0 bases and J 0 bases, with 9 bases left between them. This CDR3 spans 16 amino acids. The CDR3 nucleotides read TGTGCCAGCAGCTTGGGGCCGAACGCGAACACCGGGGAGCTGTTTTTT. This encodes CASSLGPNANTGELFF.

The chain recombines TRBV12-5 with TRBJ1-3; D not resolved. This CDR3 is built from 15 residues. Germline values: CDR1 LGHNT, CDR2 FRNRAP. V shed 1 base and J shed 0 bases, with 7 bases lying between them. The CDR3 is CASGLDGNSGNTIYF. The DNA of the CDR3 is TGTGCTAGTGGTTTGGACGGGAACTCTGGAAACACCATATATTTT.

The chain has TRBV12-5 and TRBJ1-2, with a tentative D call TRBD1 (5 bases). The CDR3 is 12 amino acids. Germline V CDR1 and CDR2: LGHNT, FRNRAP. Trimming cost V 6 bases and J 4 bases, with 9 bases left between them. Written as DNA, the CDR3 is TGTGCTAGTGGCCGGGACGTCTATGGCTACACCTTC. Residues: CASGRDVYGYTF.

This chain links TRBV5-1 with TRBJ2-7, with D hard to call. This CDR3 has 12 residues. The V end was cut by 0 bases, the J end by 6 bases, with 7 bases between. CDR1 SGHRS and CDR2 YFSETQ come from the germline V gene. The CDR3 region has the DNA TGCGCCAGCAGCTTGGAGCTCAGCGAGCAGTACTTC. Protein product: CASSLELSEQYF.

This rearrangement joins TRBV28 to TRBJ2-2, with D perhaps TRBD2 (7 bases). This CDR3 region has 14 residues. Germline V gene lookup returns CDR1 MDHEN and CDR2 SYDVKM. Trimming pared 9 bases from V and 7 bases from J, leaving 18 bases between. CDR3 loop: CASTTPGGSGELFF. The CDR3 DNA follows: TGTGCCAGTACAACACCGGGGGGCAGCGGGGAGCTGTTTTTT.

The rearrangement uses TRBV27 and TRBJ1-3; TRBD1 agrees at 7 bases. The V and J ends lost 2 bases and 7 bases, in that order; junction bases with no gene match: 23. Germline V gene data show CDR1 as MNHEY and CDR2 as SMNVEV (reference sequence). The CDR3 runs 20 residues. In nucleotides, the CDR3 is TGTGCCAGCAGTTTAGTCCCTCCCGGCCGGTACAGGGGCGCGGGTAACACCATATATTTT. This translates into CASSLVPPGRYRGAGNTIYF.